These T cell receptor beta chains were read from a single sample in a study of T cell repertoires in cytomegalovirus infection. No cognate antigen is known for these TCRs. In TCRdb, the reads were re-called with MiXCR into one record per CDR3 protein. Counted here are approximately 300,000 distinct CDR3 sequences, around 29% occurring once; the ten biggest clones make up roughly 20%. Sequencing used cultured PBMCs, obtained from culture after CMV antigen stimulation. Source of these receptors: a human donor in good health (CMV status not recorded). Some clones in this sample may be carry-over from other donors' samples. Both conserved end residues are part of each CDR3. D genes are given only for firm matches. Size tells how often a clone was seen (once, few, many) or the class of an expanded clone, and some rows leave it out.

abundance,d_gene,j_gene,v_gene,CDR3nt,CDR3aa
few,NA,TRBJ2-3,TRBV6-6,TGTGCCACTATCATGGGCGGTACGCAGTATTTT,CATIMGGTQYF
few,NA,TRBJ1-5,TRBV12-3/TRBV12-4,TGTGCCAGCAGTTGGACATCTAGCAATCAGCCCCAGCATTTT,CASSWTSSNQPQHF
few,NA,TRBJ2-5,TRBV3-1,TGTGCCAGCAGGATTCGGGGGTCGGAGACCCAGTACTTC,CASRIRGSETQYF
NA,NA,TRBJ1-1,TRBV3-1,TGTGCCAGCAGCCAAGAGGGGGGGCTGGGGGACACTGAAGCTTTCTTT,CASSQEGGLGDTEAFF
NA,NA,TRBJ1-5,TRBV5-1,TGCGCCAGCAGCTTGGACTACAATCAGCCCCAGCATTTT,CASSLDYNQPQHF
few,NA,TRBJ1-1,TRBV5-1,TGCGCCAGCAGCTTGGGTTCCGTCAGGGTGATCACTGAAGCTTTCTTT,CASSLGSVRVITEAFF
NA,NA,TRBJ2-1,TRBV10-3,TGTGCCATCAGTGAAATGAATGAGCAGTTCTTC,CAISEMNEQFF
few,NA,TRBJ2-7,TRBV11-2,TGTGCCAGCAGCAAGGATCGGACATCAGGGGACGAGCAGTACTTC,CASSKDRTSGDEQYF
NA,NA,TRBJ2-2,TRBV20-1,TGCAGTGCTCCCATTTGGTTGGACACCGGGGAGCTGTTTTTT,CSAPIWLDTGELFF
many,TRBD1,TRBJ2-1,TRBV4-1,TGCGCCAGTAGAAAAACAGGGGGCAGGTCCTACAATGAGCAGTTCTTC,CASRKTGGRSYNEQFF
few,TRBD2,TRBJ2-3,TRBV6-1,TGTGCCAGCAGGCGAACCTCCGGGACTAGTTTGGATACGCAGTATTTT,CASRRTSGTSLDTQYF
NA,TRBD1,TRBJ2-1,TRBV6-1,TGTGCCAGCAGGCTACAGGGGTACAATGAGCAGTTCTTC,CASRLQGYNEQFF
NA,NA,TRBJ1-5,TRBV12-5,TGTGCTAGTGGTTTGTTTCAGCCCCAGCATTTT,CASGLFQPQHF
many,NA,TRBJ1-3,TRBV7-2,TGTGCCAGCAGCTTACAGGCGTTCTCTGGAAACACCATATATTTT,CASSLQAFSGNTIYF
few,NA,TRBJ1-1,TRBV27,TGTGCCAGCAGTCCCGGAGGAGGAACCTTGAACACTGAAGCTTTCTTT,CASSPGGGTLNTEAFF
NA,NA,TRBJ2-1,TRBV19,TGTGCCAGTAGTATACCGGGGCAGACGGATGAGCAGTTCTTC,CASSIPGQTDEQFF
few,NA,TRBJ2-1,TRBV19,TGTGCCATTTCCTCGAGACGGGGGAGCTCCTACAATGAGCAGTTCTTC,CAISSRRGSSYNEQFF
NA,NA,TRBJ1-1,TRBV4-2,TGTGCCAGCAGCCCCAACGGCGTCAGTGAGAACACTGAAGCTTTCTTT,CASSPNGVSENTEAFF
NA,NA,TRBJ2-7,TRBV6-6,TGTGCCAGCAGTTACCGAGAAACCTCCTACGAGCAGTACTTC,CASSYRETSYEQYF
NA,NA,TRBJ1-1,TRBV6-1,TGTGCCAGCAGTTTATATGACAGAAAGACTGAAGCTTTCTTT,CASSLYDRKTEAFF
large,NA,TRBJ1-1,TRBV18,TGTGCCAGCTCACCACGGGTTACGGACGGGGGAAGGGACACTGAAGCTTTCTTT,CASSPRVTDGGRDTEAFF
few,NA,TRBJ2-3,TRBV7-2,TGTGCCAGCAGCGGCATGGGGGCGGGGACTAGCACAGATACGCAGTATTTT,CASSGMGAGTSTDTQYF
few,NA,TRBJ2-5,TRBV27,TGTGCCAGCAGTTTAGCATCTCAGGGGAGAGAGACCCAGTACTTC,CASSLASQGRETQYF
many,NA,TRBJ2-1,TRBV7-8,TGTGCCAGCAGCCCTATGGGGGAGGGGGAGACCTCCTACAATGAGCAGTTCTTC,CASSPMGEGETSYNEQFF
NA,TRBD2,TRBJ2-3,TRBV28,TGTGCCAGCAGTCCCCGTGGTAGCGGGACCCCCACAGATACGCAGTATTTT,CASSPRGSGTPTDTQYF
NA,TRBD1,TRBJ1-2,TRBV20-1,TGCAGTACCCCGGACAGGGCCTATGGCTACACCTTC,CSTPDRAYGYTF
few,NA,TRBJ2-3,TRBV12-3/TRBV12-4,TGTGCCAGCAGTTTAGACTACGGCGGTGTAACAGATACGCAGTATTTT,CASSLDYGGVTDTQYF
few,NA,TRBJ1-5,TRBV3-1,TGTGCCAGCAGCCAGGGATGGCAGATCAATCAGCCCCAGCATTTT,CASSQGWQINQPQHF
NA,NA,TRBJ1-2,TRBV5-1,TGCGCCAGCAGCTTGGGCACCCTGGACCATGGCTACACCTTC,CASSLGTLDHGYTF
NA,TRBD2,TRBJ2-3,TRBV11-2,TGTGCCAGCAGCTTATCAGGCGGGGGGAACACAGATACGCAGTATTTT,CASSLSGGGNTDTQYF
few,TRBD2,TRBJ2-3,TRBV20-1,TGCAGTGCTAGGCCGGGGGGGGCCACTAGCACAGATACGCAGTATTTT,CSARPGGATSTDTQYF
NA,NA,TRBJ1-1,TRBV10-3,TGTGCCATCAGTGAGTCCCACAGCGAATTGAACATGAACACTGAAGCTTTCTTT,CAISESHSELNMNTEAFF
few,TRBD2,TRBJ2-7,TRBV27,TGTGCCAGCAGGCCTGGACTAGCGGAGAACTACGAGCAGTACTTC,CASRPGLAENYEQYF
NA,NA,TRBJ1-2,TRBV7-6,TGTGCCAGCAGCTTATCTACAGCACCTTCTAACTATGGCTACACCTTC,CASSLSTAPSNYGYTF
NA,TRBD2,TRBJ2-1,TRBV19,TGTGCCAGTAGTGGAGTTAGCGGGCTCAACTACAATGAGCAGTTCTTC,CASSGVSGLNYNEQFF
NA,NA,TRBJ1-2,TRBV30,TGTGCCTGGAGTGTATCCACGGGACAACGCTACACCTTC,CAWSVSTGQRYTF
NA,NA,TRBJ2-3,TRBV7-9,TGTGCCAGCAGCTTAGCACCAGGGGTCGGGACAGATACGCAGTATTTT,CASSLAPGVGTDTQYF
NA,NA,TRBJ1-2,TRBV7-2,TGTGCCAGCAGCTTAGAAGCCAGGGGATATGGCTACACCTTC,CASSLEARGYGYTF
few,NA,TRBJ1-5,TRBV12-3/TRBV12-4,TGTGCCAGCAGCCAGGCTGGACACTACTATCAGCCCCAGCATTTT,CASSQAGHYYQPQHF
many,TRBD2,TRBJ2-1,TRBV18,TGTGCCAGCTCACCATGGACTAGCGGGGGCTACAATGAGCAGTTCTTC,CASSPWTSGGYNEQFF
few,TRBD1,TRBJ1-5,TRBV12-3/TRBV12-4,TGTGCCAGCAGAGCCGGACAGGGGGAAGGTCAGCCCCAGCATTTT,CASRAGQGEGQPQHF
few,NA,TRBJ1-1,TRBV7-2,TGTGCCAGCAGCTTAGAGGCAGGGAGGGCTTTCTTT,CASSLEAGRAFF
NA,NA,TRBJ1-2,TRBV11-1,TGTGCCAGCAGCTCAGACGTTTCCCTTGGCTACACCTTC,CASSSDVSLGYTF
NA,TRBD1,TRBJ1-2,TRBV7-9,TGTGCCAGCAGCGACGGGACAGGGGGCGATTATGGCTACACCTTC,CASSDGTGGDYGYTF
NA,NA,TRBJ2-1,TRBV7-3,TGTGCCAGCAGCTTAGGCAGGGGCGAGCAGTTCTTC,CASSLGRGEQFF
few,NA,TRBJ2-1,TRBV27,TGTGCCAGCAGTGATGGCGGAGGCCCCTACAATGAGCAGTTCTTC,CASSDGGGPYNEQFF
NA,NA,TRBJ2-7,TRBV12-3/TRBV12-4,TGTGCCAGCAGACTGGGGCAGGGGGGCCACGAGCAGTACTTC,CASRLGQGGHEQYF
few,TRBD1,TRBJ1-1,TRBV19,TGTGCCAGTAGTAGGCGGACAGGGGGAGGGTCAGATGAAGCTTTCTTT,CASSRRTGGGSDEAFF
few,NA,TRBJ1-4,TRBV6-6,TGTGCCAGCAGTCTCAGGGGAGAAAAACTGTTTTTT,CASSLRGEKLFF
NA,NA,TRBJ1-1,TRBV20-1,TGCAGTGCCACGAACAGGGATACTGAAGCTTTCTTT,CSATNRDTEAFF
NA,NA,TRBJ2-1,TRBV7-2,TGTGCCAGCAGCCAACAGGGTATCAATGAGCAGTTCTTC,CASSQQGINEQFF
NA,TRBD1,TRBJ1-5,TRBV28,TGTGCCAGCAGTTTAGGGGGACAGGGACTCAATCAGCCCCAGCATTTT,CASSLGGQGLNQPQHF
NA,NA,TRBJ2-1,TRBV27,TGTGCCAGCAGTCTTTTTGCGGGGCCCCAACCGCATGAGCAGTTCTTC,CASSLFAGPQPHEQFF
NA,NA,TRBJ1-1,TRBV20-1,TGCAGTGCTACTAGTGCACGTGAAGCTTTCTTT,CSATSAREAFF
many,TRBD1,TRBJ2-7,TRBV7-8,TGTGCCAGCAGCCTCATGATGGGGACAGTAACTTACGAGCAGTACTTC,CASSLMMGTVTYEQYF
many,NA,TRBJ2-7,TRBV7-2,TGTGCCAGCAGCTTCGACTGGGGCAGTTCCTACGAGCAGTACTTC,CASSFDWGSSYEQYF
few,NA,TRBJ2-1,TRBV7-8,TGTGCCAGCAGCTCGAAAAGGAGCGGCCCCTGGAGGGATGAGCAGTTCTTC,CASSSKRSGPWRDEQFF
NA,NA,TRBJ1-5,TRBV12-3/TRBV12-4,TGTGCCAGCAGTTTCGGAGATCAGCCCCAGCATTTT,CASSFGDQPQHF